This T cell receptor (beta chain) stems from a study of T cells in Graves' hyperthyroidism and ophthalmopathy. The wider study: Peripheral blood was secured at the point of initial diagnosis, before any treatment.

RNA transcripts were the template for amplifying TCR beta CDR3 regions. HTBI primers were the set used in a first-round RT-PCR of the TCR CDR3. From the multiplex PCR reads, TCRdb called clonotypes with MiXCR, one entry per CDR3 protein. The top ten clones hold approximately 20% of a sample with some 350,000 distinct CDR3 sequences, roughly 15% of them seen once. On the basis of clinical symptoms, serum thyroxine and TRAb, thyroid ultrasound and orbital computed tomography, diagnoses were made. The V gene lost 0 bases and the J gene lost 2 bases, with 13 bases spanning the gap. Germline loops: CDR1 LGHNA, CDR2 YNFKEQ. This CDR3 is 16 amino acids long.

Source material: blood. The V call is TRBV4-2, the J call TRBJ2-5; perhaps TRBD2 as D (6 bases). The sequence came from a woman aged 55-75 years with Graves' ophthalmopathy. The CDR3 spells CASSQDGGNPQETQYF. As DNA, the CDR3 is TGTGCCAGCAGCCAAGACGGGGGTAACCCTCAAGAGACCCAGTACTTC.